This TCR beta chain came from a study of T cell responses to AZD1222 COVID-19 vaccine. Notes on the study in general: Among AZD1222 vaccinees, only five to seven were seropositive at baseline.

A note on this clone: What it binds is not known.

The data were produced by immunoSEQ multiplex PCR, yet TCRdb's version contains in-frame clones alone and is incomplete. Of 180,000 or so clones listed, 94% were seen once; the top ten hold about 0.6%. V gave up 5 bases and J gave up 5 bases, with 19 bases separating them. CDR1 is SGHVS, CDR2 FQNEAQ, per germline. CDR3 length equals 16 residues. This material consisted of peripheral blood, taken on day 0 of AZD1222 vaccination. J is TRBJ1-5 and V is TRBV7-8; D is ambiguous. The sequence derives from an adult in good health. The chain's CDR3 is CASSPRAGEVHQPQHF. The CDR3 nucleotides are TGTGCCAGCAGCCCGAGGGCCGGCGAAGTCCATCAGCCCCAGCATTTT.